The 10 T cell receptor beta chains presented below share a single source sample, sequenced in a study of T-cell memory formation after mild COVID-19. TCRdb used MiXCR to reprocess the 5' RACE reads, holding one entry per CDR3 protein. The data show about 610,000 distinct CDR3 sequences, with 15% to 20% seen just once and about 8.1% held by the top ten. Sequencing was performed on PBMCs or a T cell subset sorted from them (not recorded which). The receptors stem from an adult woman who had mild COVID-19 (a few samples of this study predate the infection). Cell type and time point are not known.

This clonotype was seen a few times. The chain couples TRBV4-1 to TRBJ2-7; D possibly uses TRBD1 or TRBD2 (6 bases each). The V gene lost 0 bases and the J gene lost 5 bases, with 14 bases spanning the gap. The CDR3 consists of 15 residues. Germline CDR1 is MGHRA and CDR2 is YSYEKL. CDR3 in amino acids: CASSQESGASHEQYF. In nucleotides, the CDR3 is TGCGCCAGCAGCCAAGAGTCGGGGGCGAGCCACGAGCAGTACTTC.

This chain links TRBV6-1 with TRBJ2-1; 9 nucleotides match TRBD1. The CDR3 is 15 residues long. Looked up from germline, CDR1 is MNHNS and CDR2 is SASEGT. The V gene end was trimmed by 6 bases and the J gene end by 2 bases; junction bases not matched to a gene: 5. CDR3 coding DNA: TGTGCCAGCAGGAAGGGGGACAGGGCCTACAATGAGCAGTTCTTC. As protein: CASRKGDRAYNEQFF.

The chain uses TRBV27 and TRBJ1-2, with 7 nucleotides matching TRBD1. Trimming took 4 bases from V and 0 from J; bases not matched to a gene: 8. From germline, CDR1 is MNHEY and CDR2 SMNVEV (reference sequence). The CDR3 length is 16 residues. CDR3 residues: CASSYRQGLPNYGYTF. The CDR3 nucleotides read TGTGCCAGCAGTTATCGACAGGGCTTACCTAACTATGGCTACACCTTC.

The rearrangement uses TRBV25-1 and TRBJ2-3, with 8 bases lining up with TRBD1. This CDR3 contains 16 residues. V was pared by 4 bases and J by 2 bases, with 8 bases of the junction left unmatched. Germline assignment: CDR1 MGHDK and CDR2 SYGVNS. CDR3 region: CASSGVPGQVTDTQYF. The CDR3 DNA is TGTGCCAGCAGTGGGGTACCGGGACAGGTCACAGATACGCAGTATTTT.

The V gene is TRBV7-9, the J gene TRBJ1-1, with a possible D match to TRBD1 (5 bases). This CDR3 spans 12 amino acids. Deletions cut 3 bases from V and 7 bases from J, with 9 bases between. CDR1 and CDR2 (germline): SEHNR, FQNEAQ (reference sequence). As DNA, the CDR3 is TGTGCCAGCAGCTTCGTCGACAGTGAAGCTTTCTTT. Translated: CASSFVDSEAFF.

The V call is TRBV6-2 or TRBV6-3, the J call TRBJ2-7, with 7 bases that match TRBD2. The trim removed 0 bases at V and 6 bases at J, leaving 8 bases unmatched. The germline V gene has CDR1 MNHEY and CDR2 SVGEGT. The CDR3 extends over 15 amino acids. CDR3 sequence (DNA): TGTGCCAGCAGTTACTCGAGACTAGCTAGGGGCGAGCAGTACTTC. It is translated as CASSYSRLARGEQYF.

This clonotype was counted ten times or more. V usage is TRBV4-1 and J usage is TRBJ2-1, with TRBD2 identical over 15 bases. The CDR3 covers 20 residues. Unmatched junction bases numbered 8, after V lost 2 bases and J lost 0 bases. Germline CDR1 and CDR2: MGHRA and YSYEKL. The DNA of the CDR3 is TGCGCCAGCAGCCAATTGGGACTAGCGGGGGGTCCTAGCTCCTACAATGAGCAGTTCTTC. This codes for CASSQLGLAGGPSSYNEQFF.

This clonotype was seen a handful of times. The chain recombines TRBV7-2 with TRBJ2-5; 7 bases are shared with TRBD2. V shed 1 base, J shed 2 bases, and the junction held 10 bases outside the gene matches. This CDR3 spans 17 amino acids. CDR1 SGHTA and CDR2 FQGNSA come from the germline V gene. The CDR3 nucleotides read TGTGCCAGCAGCTTAGGGCCTCGAAATAGCGGGCAAGAGACCCAGTACTTC. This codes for CASSLGPRNSGQETQYF.

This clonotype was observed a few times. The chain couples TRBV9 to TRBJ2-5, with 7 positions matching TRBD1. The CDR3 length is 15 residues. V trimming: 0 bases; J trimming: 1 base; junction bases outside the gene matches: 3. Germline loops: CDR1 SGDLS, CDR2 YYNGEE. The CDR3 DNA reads TGTGCCAGCAGCGTAGAGGGACAGCCCCAAGAGACCCAGTACTTC. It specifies CASSVEGQPQETQYF. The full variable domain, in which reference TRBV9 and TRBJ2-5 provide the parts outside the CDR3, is DSGVTQTPKHLITATGQRVTLRCSPRSGDLSVYWYQQSLDQGLQFLIQYYNGEERAKGNILERFSAQQFPDLHSELNLSSLELGDSALYFCASSVEGQPQETQYFGPGTRLLVL.

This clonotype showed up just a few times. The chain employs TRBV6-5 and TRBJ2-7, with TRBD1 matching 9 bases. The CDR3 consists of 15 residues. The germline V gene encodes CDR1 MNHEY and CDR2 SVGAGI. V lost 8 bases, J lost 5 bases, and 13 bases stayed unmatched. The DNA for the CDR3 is TGTGCCAGCGCGCAACCGGGACAGGGCGCCGACGAGCAGTACTTC. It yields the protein CASAQPGQGADEQYF.